The 7 T cell receptor beta chains presented below share a single source sample, sequenced in a study of tumor-infiltrating T cells and Merkel cell polyomavirus. Across the whole study: The T cells studied were KLL-specific CD8+ cells against Merkel polyomavirus.

The protocol was immunoSEQ multiplex PCR, while the TCRdb copy is restricted to in-frame clones and leaves out a portion. The sample has 25,000 or so clones, nearly 90% seen once. All patients' tumors stained robustly positive for Merkel cell polyomavirus Large T antigen by immunohistochemistry. Sequencing was carried out using lymph node tissue. The origin of the receptors is a man between 45 and 60 years old with Merkel cell carcinoma.

The chain carries TRBV9 and TRBJ2-5; 11 bases line up with TRBD2. The CDR3 covers 17 residues. CDR1 and CDR2 (germline): SGDLS, YYNGEE. V dropped 5 bases and J dropped 2; count of bases not matched to a gene: 11. For the CDR3, the DNA is TGTGCCAGCAGTAGGGGGCTAGCGGGAGGAGGGCAAGAGACCCAGTACTTC. Its protein is CASSRGLAGGGQETQYF.

This clone was recorded once. The rearrangement joins TRBV5-4 to TRBJ2-3; D uncertain. V lost 1 base to trimming and J lost 3 bases, with 15 bases between them. The CDR3 has 16 residues. Germline CDR1 is SGHNT and CDR2 is YYREEE (reference sequence). CDR3 in DNA: TGTGCCAGCAGCTTGAAGGCAGGCCAAGCTACAGATACGCAGTATTTT. Translated, it gives CASSLKAGQATDTQYF.

The genes are TRBV6-5 and TRBJ1-2; 8 bases align to TRBD1. Trimming cost V 0 bases and J 8 bases; bases outside gene matches: 8. CDR1 is MNHEY, CDR2 SVGAGI, per germline. This CDR3 has 15 amino acids. DNA for the CDR3: TGTGCCAGCAGTTACTCCGGACAGGGCGGGCTGGGCTACACCTTC. Translated: CASSYSGQGGLGYTF.

V gene TRBV29-1 combines with J gene TRBJ1-2; TRBD1 might be the D (6 bases). Trimming removed 8 bases at V and 2 bases at J, with 12 bases between. This CDR3 contains 12 residues. CDR1 is SQVTM, CDR2 ANQGSEA, per germline. The CDR3 here is CSLNTGNYGYTF. As DNA, the CDR3 is TGCAGCCTAAATACAGGGAACTATGGCTACACCTTC. The entire variable domain, with the rest obtained from reference TRBV29-1 and TRBJ1-2, is as follows: SAVISQKPSRDICQRGTSLTIQCQVDSQVTMMFWYRQQPGQSLTLIATANQGSEATYESGFVIDKFPISRPNLTFSTLTVSNMSPEDSSIYLCSLNTGNYGYTFGSGTRLTVV.

The rearrangement joins TRBV19 to TRBJ1-2, with D unclear. The CDR3 consists of 15 residues. Germline loops: CDR1 LNHDA, CDR2 SQIVND (reference sequence). Trimming took off 4 bases at V and 2 bases at J, with 14 bases between the two ends. CDR3: CASSNGLSINYGYTF. The CDR3 coding sequence is TGTGCCAGTAGTAACGGACTCTCGATCAACTATGGCTACACCTTC.

The V call is TRBV19, the J call TRBJ2-5, with D tentatively TRBD1 (5 bases). Trimming took off 5 bases at V and 5 bases at J, with 24 bases between the two ends. Germline V gene lookup returns CDR1 LNHDA and CDR2 SQIVND (reference sequence). The CDR3 has 17 amino acids. In DNA, the CDR3 is TGTGCCAGTAGTTCCCCGGGCCAGGACACCCTACCGGAGACCCAGTACTTC. It specifies CASSSPGQDTLPETQYF.

This clone came up once. This rearrangement joins TRBV6-4 to TRBJ1-3; TRBD1 agrees at 7 bases. The V gene end was trimmed by 7 bases and the J gene end by 5 bases; junction bases not matched to a gene: 20. This CDR3 has 18 amino acids. The germline gives CDR1 MRHNA, CDR2 SNTAGT. CDR3 amino acids: CASKDGILLDRARNTIYF. Written as DNA, the CDR3 is TGTGCCAGCAAAGATGGGATCCTTCTCGACAGGGCAAGAAACACCATATATTTT.